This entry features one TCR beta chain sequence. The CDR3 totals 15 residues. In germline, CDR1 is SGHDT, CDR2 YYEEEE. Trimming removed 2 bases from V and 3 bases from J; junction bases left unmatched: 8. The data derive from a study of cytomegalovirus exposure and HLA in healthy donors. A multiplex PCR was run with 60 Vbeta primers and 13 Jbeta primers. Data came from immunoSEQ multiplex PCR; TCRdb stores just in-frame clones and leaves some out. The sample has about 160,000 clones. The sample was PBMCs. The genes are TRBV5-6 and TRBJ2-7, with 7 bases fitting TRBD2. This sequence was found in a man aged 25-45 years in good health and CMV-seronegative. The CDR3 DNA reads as TGTGCCAGCAGCTTTAGTCCTAGCGGAAACTACGAGCAGTACTTC. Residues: CASSFSPSGNYEQYF.